Listed below are T cell receptor beta chains from one sample, sequenced in a study of T-cell memory formation after mild COVID-19. TCRdb used MiXCR to reprocess the 5' RACE reads, holding one entry per CDR3 protein. The table lists around 500,000 distinct CDR3 sequences, approximately 18% of them singletons. The sequenced material came from PBMCs or a T cell subset sorted from them (not recorded which). The receptors derive from an adult woman who had mild COVID-19 (a few samples of this study predate the infection). Cell type and time point are not known. Both conserved end residues are part of each CDR3. Each record gives: J gene, clone size, V gene, D gene, CDR3 protein, CDR3 DNA. The D gene is left open where the match is weak. Clone size is not always given. Where it is, it says once, few, many or a class for expanded clones.

J: TRBJ2-1
size: -
V: TRBV4-1
D: TRBD2
CDR3: CASSQALAGDFEQFF
DNA: TGCGCCAGCAGCCAAGCACTAGCGGGTGATTTCGAGCAGTTCTTC

J: TRBJ2-4
size: few
V: TRBV6-2/TRBV6-3
D: TRBD1
CDR3: CASRPHWTGSAKNIQYF
DNA: TGTGCCAGCAGGCCTCATTGGACAGGGTCAGCCAAAAACATTCAGTACTTC

J: TRBJ1-1
size: -
V: TRBV4-3
D: TRBD1
CDR3: CASSQRTGDNLLNTEAFF
DNA: TGCGCCAGCAGCCAGAGGACAGGGGATAACTTACTGAACACTGAAGCTTTCTTT

J: TRBJ2-2
size: few
V: TRBV23-1
D: TRBD1
CDR3: CASRDQGDNTGELFF
DNA: TGCGCCAGCAGGGACCAGGGGGATAACACCGGGGAGCTGTTTTTT

J: TRBJ2-5
size: -
V: TRBV5-1
D: -
CDR3: CASSFGYSRQETQYF
DNA: TGCGCCAGCAGCTTCGGATACAGCCGCCAAGAGACCCAGTACTTC

J: TRBJ2-7
size: few
V: TRBV28
D: TRBD1
CDR3: CASRPNRGPTDEQYF
DNA: TGTGCCAGCAGACCCAACAGGGGGCCTACCGACGAGCAGTACTTC

J: TRBJ2-2
size: -
V: TRBV24-1
D: -
CDR3: CATSITLGRELFF
DNA: TGTGCCACCAGTATCACTTTGGGCCGGGAGCTGTTTTTT

J: TRBJ2-3
size: few
V: TRBV9
D: -
CDR3: CASSGGENTDTQYF
DNA: TGTGCCAGCAGCGGGGGGGAGAACACAGATACGCAGTATTTT

J: TRBJ1-1
size: -
V: TRBV4-1
D: -
CDR3: CASSLSPTGKTEAFF
DNA: TGCGCCAGCAGCCTAAGCCCGACTGGAAAAACTGAAGCTTTCTTT

J: TRBJ2-3
size: few
V: TRBV19
D: TRBD1
CDR3: CASSRQGPFTDTQYF
DNA: TGTGCCAGTAGTAGACAGGGGCCCTTCACAGATACGCAGTATTTT

J: TRBJ1-4
size: few
V: TRBV7-2
D: -
CDR3: CASSQGRGGNEKLFF
DNA: TGTGCCAGCAGCCAGGGACGAGGGGGTAATGAAAAACTGTTTTTT

J: TRBJ1-5
size: -
V: TRBV10-3
D: -
CDR3: CAISEGTLRPQHF
DNA: TGTGCCATCAGTGAGGGGACGCTCCGGCCCCAGCATTTT

J: TRBJ2-7
size: -
V: TRBV7-3
D: TRBD1
CDR3: CASGVDRTHEQYF
DNA: TGTGCCAGCGGGGTGGACAGGACCCACGAGCAGTACTTC

J: TRBJ1-2
size: -
V: TRBV12-3/TRBV12-4
D: -
CDR3: CASSYPGPARGYTF
DNA: TGTGCCAGCAGTTACCCGGGGCCCGCTCGTGGCTACACCTTC

J: TRBJ2-3
size: few
V: TRBV11-2
D: -
CDR3: CASSYGPTRGTDTQYF
DNA: TGTGCCAGCAGCTACGGACCGACGAGGGGCACAGATACGCAGTATTTT

J: TRBJ2-7
size: few
V: TRBV9
D: -
CDR3: CASSPHGRSDSYEQYF
DNA: TGTGCCAGCAGCCCCCATGGGAGATCAGACTCCTACGAGCAGTACTTC